This T cell receptor (beta chain) originates from a study of cytomegalovirus exposure and HLA in healthy donors. Overall study results and limits: Some V segments, including TRBV6-2 and TRBV6-3, were excluded as indistinguishable.

As concerns this clone: Its antigen is not identified.

Both 60 Vbeta primers and 13 Jbeta primers went into the PCR. In the authors' workflow: The count from a later analysis was some 81 million unique TCR beta chains, some 12 million of them shared. TCRdb keeps only in-frame clones here, not all; method: immunoSEQ multiplex PCR. The D gene and trimming were derived from the DNA, and the V and J assignments and clone size from that table. The table records about 160,000 clones, around 88% of them present only once. The CDR3 runs 15 residues. V was pared by 5 bases and J by 0 bases, with 11 bases between. Germline-derived CDR1 and CDR2 are LNHNV and YYDKDF (reference sequence).

The clonotype was recovered from a woman aged 25 to 39 in good health and CMV-seronegative. Sequencing used PBMCs. The chain combines TRBV15 with TRBJ2-1; D gene ambiguous. The CDR3 reads CATSSRRSSYNEQFF. Written as DNA, the CDR3 is TGTGCCACCAGCTCCCGACGGAGCTCCTACAATGAGCAGTTCTTC.